This is a list of T cell receptor beta chains from one sample in a study of shared clonotypes between healthy human individuals. Assay used: immunoSEQ multiplex PCR; TCRdb lists only in-frame clones, some missing. The table has almost 700,000 clones, just over 90% seen once. Input material: naive CD8+ T cells sorted from blood. The receptors were sampled from a man aged 25-45 years in good health. The CDR3 runs from the conserved cysteine through the conserved F or W.

V gene: TRBV28; J gene: TRBJ2-7; CDR3 protein: CASSLLPGQGLYEQYF
V gene: TRBV7-9; J gene: TRBJ2-7; CDR3 protein: CASSPKTWGEQYF
V gene: TRBV6-5; J gene: TRBJ2-1; CDR3 protein: CASSPYEGLRNEQFF
V gene: TRBV19; J gene: TRBJ2-2; CDR3 protein: CASSTTRGNTGELFF
V gene: TRBV11-2; J gene: -; CDR3 protein: CASSPPKGGATYEQYF
V gene: TRBV11-2; J gene: TRBJ2-7; CDR3 protein: CASSLGTSYEQYF
V gene: TRBV29-1; J gene: TRBJ2-7; CDR3 protein: CSVVLGGYEQYF
V gene: TRBV7-6; J gene: TRBJ2-3; CDR3 protein: CASSSPLAGVLDTQYF
V gene: TRBV6-5; J gene: TRBJ2-1; CDR3 protein: CASSYAWDADEQFF
V gene: TRBV5-6; J gene: TRBJ2-1; CDR3 protein: CASRGDEQFF
V gene: TRBV28; J gene: TRBJ2-7; CDR3 protein: CASSRTTGGHYEQYF
V gene: TRBV27; J gene: TRBJ2-7; CDR3 protein: CASSWGPDGTYEQYF
V gene: TRBV5-1; J gene: TRBJ2-3; CDR3 protein: CASSLESESDTQYF
V gene: TRBV9; J gene: TRBJ1-2; CDR3 protein: CASSARVYGYTF
V gene: TRBV20-1; J gene: TRBJ2-1; CDR3 protein: CSVYEQFF
V gene: TRBV11-2; J gene: TRBJ1-2; CDR3 protein: CASSLGPENNYGYTF
V gene: TRBV4-3; J gene: TRBJ2-2; CDR3 protein: CASSQDGLAGGAGELFF
V gene: TRBV4-1; J gene: TRBJ2-1; CDR3 protein: CASSQELARAYNEQFF
V gene: TRBV5-6; J gene: TRBJ2-3; CDR3 protein: CASSRGTSGTSTDTQYF
V gene: TRBV5-1; J gene: TRBJ2-7; CDR3 protein: CASSPWDWASVRNYEQYF
V gene: TRBV18; J gene: TRBJ1-1; CDR3 protein: CASSPFKDRRNTEAFF
V gene: TRBV2; J gene: TRBJ1-1; CDR3 protein: CASAVAQTGYSEAFF
V gene: TRBV5-6; J gene: TRBJ2-2; CDR3 protein: CASSLAVAGAPGELFF
V gene: TRBV27; J gene: TRBJ2-1; CDR3 protein: CASSLAAGSSYNEQFF
V gene: TRBV7-2; J gene: TRBJ1-2; CDR3 protein: CASSLDGTGAGYGYTF
V gene: TRBV5-5; J gene: TRBJ1-3; CDR3 protein: CASSLGVRGGLSGNTIYF
V gene: TRBV7-8; J gene: TRBJ2-7; CDR3 protein: CASSLSRMLAGGLPYEQYF